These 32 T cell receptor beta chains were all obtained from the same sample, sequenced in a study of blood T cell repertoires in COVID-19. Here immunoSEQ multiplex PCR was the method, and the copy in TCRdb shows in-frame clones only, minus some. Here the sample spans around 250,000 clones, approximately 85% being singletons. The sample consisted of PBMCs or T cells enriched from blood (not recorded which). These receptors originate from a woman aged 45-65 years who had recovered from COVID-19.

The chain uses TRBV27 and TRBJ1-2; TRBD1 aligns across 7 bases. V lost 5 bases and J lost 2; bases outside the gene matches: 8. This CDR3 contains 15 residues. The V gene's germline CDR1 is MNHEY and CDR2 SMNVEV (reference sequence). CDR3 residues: CASSPGDSQNYGYTF. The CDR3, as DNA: TGTGCCAGCAGTCCCGGGGACAGCCAGAACTATGGCTACACCTTC.

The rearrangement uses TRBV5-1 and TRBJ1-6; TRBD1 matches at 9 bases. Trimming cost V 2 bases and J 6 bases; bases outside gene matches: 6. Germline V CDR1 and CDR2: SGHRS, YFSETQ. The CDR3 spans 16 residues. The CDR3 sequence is CASSFSGTGLNSPLHF. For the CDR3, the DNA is TGCGCCAGCAGCTTCTCCGGGACAGGGCTTAATTCACCCCTCCACTTT.

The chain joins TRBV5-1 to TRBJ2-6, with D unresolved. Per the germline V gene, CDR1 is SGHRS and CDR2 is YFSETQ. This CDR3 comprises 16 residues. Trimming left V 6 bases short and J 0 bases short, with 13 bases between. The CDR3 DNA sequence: TGCGCCAGCACCATGACACCGTCCTCTGGGGCCAACGTCCTGACTTTC. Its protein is CASTMTPSSGANVLTF.

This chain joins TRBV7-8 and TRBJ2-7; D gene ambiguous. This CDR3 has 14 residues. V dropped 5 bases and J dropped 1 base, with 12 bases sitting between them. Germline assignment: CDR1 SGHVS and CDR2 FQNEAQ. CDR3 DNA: TGTGCCAGCAGCCACCTTGGAGCTTCCTACGAGCAGTACTTC. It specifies CASSHLGASYEQYF.

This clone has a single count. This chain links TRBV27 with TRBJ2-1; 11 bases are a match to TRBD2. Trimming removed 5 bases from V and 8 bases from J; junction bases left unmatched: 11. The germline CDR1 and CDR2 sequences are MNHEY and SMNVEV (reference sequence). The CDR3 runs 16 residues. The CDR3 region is CASSRLLAGGYDEQFF. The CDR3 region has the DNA TGTGCCAGCAGTAGGCTATTAGCGGGAGGGTACGATGAGCAGTTCTTC.

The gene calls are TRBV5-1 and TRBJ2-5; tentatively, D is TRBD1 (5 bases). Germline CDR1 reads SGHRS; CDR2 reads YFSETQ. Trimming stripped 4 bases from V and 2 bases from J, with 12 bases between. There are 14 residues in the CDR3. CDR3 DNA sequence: TGCGCCAGCAGCGGTGCGGCAGGGCAAGAGACCCAGTACTTC. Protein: CASSGAAGQETQYF.

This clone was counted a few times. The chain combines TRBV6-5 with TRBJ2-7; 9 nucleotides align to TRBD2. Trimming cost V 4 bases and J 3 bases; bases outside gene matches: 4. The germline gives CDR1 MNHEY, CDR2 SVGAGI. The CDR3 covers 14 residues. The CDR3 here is CASSFAGGDYEQYF. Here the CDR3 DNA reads TGTGCCAGCAGTTTCGCGGGAGGGGACTACGAGCAGTACTTC.

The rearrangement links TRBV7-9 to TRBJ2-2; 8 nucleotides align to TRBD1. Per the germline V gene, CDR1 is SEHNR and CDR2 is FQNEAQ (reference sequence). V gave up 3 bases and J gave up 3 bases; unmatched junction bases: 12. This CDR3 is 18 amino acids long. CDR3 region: CASSFMFTDRGDTGELFF. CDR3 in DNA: TGTGCCAGCAGCTTCATGTTCACCGACAGGGGTGACACCGGGGAGCTGTTTTTT.

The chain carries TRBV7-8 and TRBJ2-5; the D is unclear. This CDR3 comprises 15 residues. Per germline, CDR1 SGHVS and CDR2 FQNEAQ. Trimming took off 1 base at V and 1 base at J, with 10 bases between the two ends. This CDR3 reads CASSLVTGVQETQYF. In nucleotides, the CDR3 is TGTGCCAGCAGCTTAGTGACTGGCGTCCAAGAGACCCAGTACTTC.

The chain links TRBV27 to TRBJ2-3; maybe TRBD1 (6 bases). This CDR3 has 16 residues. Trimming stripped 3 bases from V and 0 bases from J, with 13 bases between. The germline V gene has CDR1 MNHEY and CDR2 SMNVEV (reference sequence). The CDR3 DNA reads TGTGCCAGCAGTTTGGGGGCTAGCAGAAGCACAGATACGCAGTATTTT. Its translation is CASSLGASRSTDTQYF.

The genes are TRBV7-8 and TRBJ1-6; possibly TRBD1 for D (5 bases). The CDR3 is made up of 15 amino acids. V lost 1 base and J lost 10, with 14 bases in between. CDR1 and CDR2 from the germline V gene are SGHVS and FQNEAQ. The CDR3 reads CASSLGGRGNSPLHF. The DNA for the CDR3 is TGTGCCAGCAGCTTAGGAGGAAGGGGCAACTCACCCCTCCACTTT.

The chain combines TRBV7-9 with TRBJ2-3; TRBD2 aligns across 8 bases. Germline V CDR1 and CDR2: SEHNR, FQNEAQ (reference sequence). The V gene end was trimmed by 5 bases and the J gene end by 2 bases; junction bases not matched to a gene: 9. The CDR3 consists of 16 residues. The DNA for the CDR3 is TGTGCCAGCAGCCCATGGGCGGGAGGAGCCACAGATACGCAGTATTTT. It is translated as CASSPWAGGATDTQYF.

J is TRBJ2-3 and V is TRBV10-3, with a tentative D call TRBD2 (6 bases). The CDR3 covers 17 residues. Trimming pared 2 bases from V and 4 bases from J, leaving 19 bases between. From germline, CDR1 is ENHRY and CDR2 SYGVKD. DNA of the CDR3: TGTGCCATCAGTGAGACGGCTCCGGAGGGCCGTGCAGATACGCAGTATTTT. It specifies CAISETAPEGRADTQYF.

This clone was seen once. CDR3 DNA sequence: TGTGCCAGCAGCTCCCCATACAGGGGAGTCGACACTGAAGCTTTCTTT. Its translation is CASSSPYRGVDTEAFF. The V call is TRBV11-3, the J call TRBJ1-1; 7 positions match TRBD1. In germline, CDR1 is SGHNT, CDR2 YENEEA. CDR3 length equals 16 residues. With 4 bases clipped from V and 3 bases from J, the junction kept 11 bases outside the gene matches.

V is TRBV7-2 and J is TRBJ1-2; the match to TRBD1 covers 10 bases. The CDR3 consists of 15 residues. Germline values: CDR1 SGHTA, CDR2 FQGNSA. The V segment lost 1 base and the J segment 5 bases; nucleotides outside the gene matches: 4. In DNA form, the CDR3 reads TGTGCCAGCAGCTTAGAGGGACAGGGGAAGTATGGCTACACCTTC. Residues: CASSLEGQGKYGYTF.

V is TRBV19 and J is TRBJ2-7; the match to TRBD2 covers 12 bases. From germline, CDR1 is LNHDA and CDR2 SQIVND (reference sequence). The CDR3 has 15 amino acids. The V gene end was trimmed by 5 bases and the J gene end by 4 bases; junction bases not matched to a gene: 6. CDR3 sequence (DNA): TGTGCCAGTAGTTTCAGGACTAGCGGGACATACGAGCAGTACTTC. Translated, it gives CASSFRTSGTYEQYF. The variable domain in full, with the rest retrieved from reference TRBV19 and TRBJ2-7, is DGGITQSPKYLFRKEGQNVTLSCEQNLNHDAMYWYRQDPGQGLRLIYYSQIVNDFQKGDIAEGYSVSREKKESFPLTVTSAQKNPTAFYLCASSFRTSGTYEQYFGPGTRLTVT.

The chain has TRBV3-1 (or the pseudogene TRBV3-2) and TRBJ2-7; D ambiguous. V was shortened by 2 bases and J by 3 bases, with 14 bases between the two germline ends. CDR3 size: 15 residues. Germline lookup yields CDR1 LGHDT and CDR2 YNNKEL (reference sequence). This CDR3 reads CASSQRAPTNYEQYF. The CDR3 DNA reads TGTGCCAGCAGCCAAAGAGCACCCACGAACTACGAGCAGTACTTC.

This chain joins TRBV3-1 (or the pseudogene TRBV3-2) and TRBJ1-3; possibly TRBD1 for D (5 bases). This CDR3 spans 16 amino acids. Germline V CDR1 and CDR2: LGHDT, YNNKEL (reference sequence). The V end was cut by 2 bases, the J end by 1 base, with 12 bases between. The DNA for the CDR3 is TGTGCCAGCAGCCAACAACCCGGGGGGTCTGGAAACACCATATATTTT. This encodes CASSQQPGGSGNTIYF.

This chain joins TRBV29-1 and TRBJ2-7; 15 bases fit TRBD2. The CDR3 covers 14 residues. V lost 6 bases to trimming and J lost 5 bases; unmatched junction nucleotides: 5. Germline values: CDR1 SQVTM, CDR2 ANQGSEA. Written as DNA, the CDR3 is TGCAGCGTCGGGACTAGCGGGAGGATGAACGAGCAGTACTTC. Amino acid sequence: CSVGTSGRMNEQYF.

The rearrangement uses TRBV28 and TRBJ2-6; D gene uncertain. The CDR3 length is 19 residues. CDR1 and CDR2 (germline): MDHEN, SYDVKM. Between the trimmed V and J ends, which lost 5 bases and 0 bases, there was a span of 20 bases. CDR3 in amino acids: CASSPGRKTRHSGANVLTF. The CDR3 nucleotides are TGTGCCAGCAGTCCTGGAAGGAAGACTCGTCACTCTGGGGCCAACGTCCTGACTTTC.

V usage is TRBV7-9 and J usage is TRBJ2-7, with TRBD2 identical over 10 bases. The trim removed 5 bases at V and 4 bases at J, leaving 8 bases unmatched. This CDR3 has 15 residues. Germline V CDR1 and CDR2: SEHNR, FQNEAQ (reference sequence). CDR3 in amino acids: CASSPLAGETYEQYF. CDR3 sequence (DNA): TGTGCCAGCAGCCCTCTAGCGGGAGAGACGTACGAGCAGTACTTC.

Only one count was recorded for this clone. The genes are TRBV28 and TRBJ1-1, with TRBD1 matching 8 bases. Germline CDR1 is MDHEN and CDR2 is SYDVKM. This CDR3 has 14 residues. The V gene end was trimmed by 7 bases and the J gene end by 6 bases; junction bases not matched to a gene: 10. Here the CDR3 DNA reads TGTGCCAGCACTCACCAGCAGGGGGCCCCTGAAGCTTTCTTT. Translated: CASTHQQGAPEAFF.

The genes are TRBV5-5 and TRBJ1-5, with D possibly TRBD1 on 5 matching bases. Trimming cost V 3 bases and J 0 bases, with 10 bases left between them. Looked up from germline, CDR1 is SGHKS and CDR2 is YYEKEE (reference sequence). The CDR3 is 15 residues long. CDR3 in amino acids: CASSSQGYSNQPQHF. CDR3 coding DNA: TGTGCCAGCAGCTCTCAGGGTTATAGCAATCAGCCCCAGCATTTT.

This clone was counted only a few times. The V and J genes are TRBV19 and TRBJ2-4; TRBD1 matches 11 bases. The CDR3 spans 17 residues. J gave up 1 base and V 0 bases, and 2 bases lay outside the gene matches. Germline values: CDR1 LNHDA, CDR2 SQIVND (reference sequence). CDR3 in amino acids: CASSIDGQGAAKNIQYF. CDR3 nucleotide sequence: TGTGCCAGTAGTATAGATGGACAGGGGGCCGCCAAAAACATTCAGTACTTC.

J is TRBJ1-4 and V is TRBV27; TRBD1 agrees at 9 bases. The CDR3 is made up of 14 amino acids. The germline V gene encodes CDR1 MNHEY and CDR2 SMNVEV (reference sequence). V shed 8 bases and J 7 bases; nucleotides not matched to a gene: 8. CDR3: CASAGHRGPEKLFF. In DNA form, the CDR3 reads TGTGCCAGCGCGGGGCACAGGGGGCCTGAAAAACTGTTTTTT.

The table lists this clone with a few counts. CDR3 sequence: CASRPDLNSPLHF. The CDR3 coding sequence is TGTGCCAGCAGGCCAGATTTGAATTCACCCCTCCACTTT. This rearrangement joins TRBV2 to TRBJ1-6; D not certain. Germline V gene lookup returns CDR1 SNHLY and CDR2 FYNNEI. The V and J ends lost 6 bases and 7 bases respectively, with 10 bases between them. CDR3 length: 13 residues.

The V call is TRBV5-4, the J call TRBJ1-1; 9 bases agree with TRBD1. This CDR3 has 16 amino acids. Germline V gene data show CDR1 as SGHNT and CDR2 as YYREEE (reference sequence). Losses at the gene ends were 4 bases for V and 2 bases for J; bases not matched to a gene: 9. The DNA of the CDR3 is TGTGCCAGCAGCCGGCCGGGACAGGGAACAAACACTGAAGCTTTCTTT. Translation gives CASSRPGQGTNTEAFF.

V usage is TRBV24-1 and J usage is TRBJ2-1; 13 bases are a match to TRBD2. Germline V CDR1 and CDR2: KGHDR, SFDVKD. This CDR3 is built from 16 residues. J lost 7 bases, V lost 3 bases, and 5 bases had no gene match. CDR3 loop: CATSDRTSGSRNEQFF. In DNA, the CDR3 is TGTGCCACCAGTGATCGGACTAGCGGGAGTCGTAATGAGCAGTTCTTC.

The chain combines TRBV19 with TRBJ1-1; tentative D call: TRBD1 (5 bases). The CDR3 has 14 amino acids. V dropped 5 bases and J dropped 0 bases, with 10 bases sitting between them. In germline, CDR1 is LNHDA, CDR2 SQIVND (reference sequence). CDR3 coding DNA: TGTGCCAGTAGTCTGACAGAGATGAACACTGAAGCTTTCTTT. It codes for CASSLTEMNTEAFF.

This CDR3 is CASLKLEAYEQYF. For the CDR3, the DNA is TGTGCCAGCTTAAAGCTAGAAGCCTACGAGCAGTACTTC. The chain couples TRBV6-5 to TRBJ2-7, with D hard to call. V was cut by 8 bases and J by 2 bases, with 13 bases left in between. The germline V gene encodes CDR1 MNHEY and CDR2 SVGAGI. The CDR3 is 13 amino acids.

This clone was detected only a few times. CDR3 protein: CASSPPGQGATGELFF. The CDR3 nucleotides read TGTGCCAGCTCACCCCCGGGACAGGGGGCCACCGGGGAGCTGTTTTTT. V usage is TRBV18 and J usage is TRBJ2-2, with 12 bases lining up with TRBD1. Germline CDR1 reads KGHSH; CDR2 reads LQKENI. V was clipped by 3 bases and J by 4 bases; unmatched bases: 3. The CDR3 totals 16 residues.

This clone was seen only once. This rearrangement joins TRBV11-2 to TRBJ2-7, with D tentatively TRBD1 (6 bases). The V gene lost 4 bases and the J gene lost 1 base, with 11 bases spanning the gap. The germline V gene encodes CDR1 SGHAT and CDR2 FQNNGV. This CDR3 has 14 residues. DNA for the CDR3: TGTGCCAGCAGCTATGGGCAGGGGTCCTACGAGCAGTACTTC. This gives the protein CASSYGQGSYEQYF.